Listed below are T cell receptor beta chains from one sample, sequenced in a study of Graves' ophthalmopathy and Graves' hyperthyroidism. From the multiplex PCR reads, TCRdb called clonotypes with MiXCR, one entry per CDR3 protein. The sample comprises tens of thousands of distinct CDR3 sequences, approximately 45% of which are singletons, and 4.7% rests with the top ten. Sequences were obtained from peripheral blood. The receptors shown here come from an adult woman with Graves' ophthalmopathy. Both conserved end residues are part of each CDR3.

TRBV10-3,CAISVGQGSSPLHF
TRBV7-6,CASSLGQGAFNSPLHF
TRBV20-1,CSAGTGIYEQYF
TRBV19,CASSIDGGNTRELFF
TRBV6-2/TRBV6-3,CASSYSSYNEQFF
TRBV20-1,CSARVGDRDYEQYF
TRBV2,CASTMGTGKPQHF
TRBV7-9,CASTPGSYEQYF
TRBV29-1,CSVGGGNQPQHF
TRBV2,CASRHSEQYF
TRBV28,CASSFTLAGLSYEQYF
TRBV24-1,CATSDLGQGDATNEKLFF
TRBV20-1,CSATKAYSSYEQYF